This passage covers 30 T cell receptor beta chains from one sample sequenced in a study of blood T cell repertoires in COVID-19. Measured with immunoSEQ multiplex PCR; TCRdb has only the in-frame clones, and not every one. The sample comprises around 400,000 clones, 87% of which are singletons, and 2% to 2.5% rests with the top ten. The sample consisted of peripheral blood. The receptors here all came from a woman aged 55 to 70 with COVID-19, enrolled during active disease.

The rearrangement joins TRBV16 to TRBJ1-1; maybe TRBD1 (5 bases). The CDR3 spans 14 residues. V was trimmed by 0 bases and J by 6 bases, leaving 11 bases between them. The V gene's germline CDR1 is KGHSY and CDR2 FQNENV. The CDR3 DNA is TGTGCCAGCAGCCAATCAACGGGGGTGGCTGAAGCTTTCTTT. It yields the protein CASSQSTGVAEAFF.

This sequence joins TRBV4-1 and TRBJ2-5, with 8 bases identical to TRBD2. With 6 bases clipped from V and 1 base from J, the junction kept 7 bases outside the gene matches. The CDR3 extends over 15 amino acids. The germline gives CDR1 MGHRA, CDR2 YSYEKL. The CDR3 DNA reads as TGCGCCAGCAGTCCGGGGGGGACGCCCCAAGAGACCCAGTACTTC. Protein: CASSPGGTPQETQYF.

The chain couples TRBV28 to TRBJ1-5; maybe TRBD1 (6 bases). Trimming removed 2 bases at V and 5 bases at J, with 13 bases between. The CDR3 sequence is 15 residues long. Germline V gene lookup returns CDR1 MDHEN and CDR2 SYDVKM. The CDR3 DNA is TGTGCCAGCAGTTTAACCAGGACAGTAGATCAGCCCCAGCATTTT. This encodes CASSLTRTVDQPQHF.

This clone was recorded only once. This rearrangement joins TRBV19 to TRBJ1-4; no clear D. Looked up from germline, CDR1 is LNHDA and CDR2 is SQIVND (reference sequence). CDR3 length: 15 residues. V dropped 7 bases and J dropped 2 bases, with 14 bases sitting between them. The CDR3 nucleotides are TGTGCCAGTAAACGGGAAGGTCCGACTAATGAAAAACTGTTTTTT. Amino acid sequence: CASKREGPTNEKLFF.

J is TRBJ2-3 and V is TRBV24-1; 7 bases align to TRBD1. Germline CDR1 reads KGHDR; CDR2 reads SFDVKD. The ends lost 10 bases at V and 1 base at J; junction bases unmatched: 10. The CDR3 covers 15 residues. Here the CDR3 reads CATNDIGQGTDTQYF. The DNA of the CDR3 is TGTGCCACTAACGATATCGGACAGGGCACAGATACGCAGTATTTT.

The chain has TRBV28 and TRBJ2-5; possible D gene TRBD2, 5 bases. From germline, CDR1 is MDHEN and CDR2 SYDVKM. V lost 7 bases to trimming and J lost 5 bases, with 14 bases between them. The CDR3 runs 13 residues. The CDR3 reads CASTPGGQETQYF. CDR3 DNA: TGTGCCAGCACCCCTGGAGGTCAGGAGACCCAGTACTTC.

The chain joins TRBV7-3 to TRBJ2-1; 8 bases are shared with TRBD1. The CDR3 is 16 amino acids. The junction had 5 bases not matched to a gene; V was cut back by 2 bases and J by 2 bases. Germline V CDR1 and CDR2: SGHTA, FQGTGA. The CDR3 DNA reads as TGTGCCAGCAGCTTAGACCCACAGGGGGCCTACAATGAGCAGTTCTTC. Protein sequence: CASSLDPQGAYNEQFF.

The genes are TRBV7-2 and TRBJ1-6; D is possibly TRBD1 (6 bases). Trimming shortened V by 5 bases and J by 5 bases, and 16 bases separated the two germline ends. CDR3 size: 16 residues. The germline gives CDR1 SGHTA, CDR2 FQGNSA. Written as DNA, the CDR3 is TGTGCCAGCAGCCGCGACAGGATTGGCAATAATTCACCCCTCCACTTT. Amino acid sequence: CASSRDRIGNNSPLHF.

The chain has TRBV28 and TRBJ2-2; D is unresolved. Germline loops: CDR1 MDHEN, CDR2 SYDVKM. The CDR3 runs 11 residues. Trimming took 6 bases from V and 9 from J, leaving 8 bases between them. CDR3 in amino acids: CASSSSRELFF. The DNA for the CDR3 is TGTGCCAGCAGCAGTTCCCGGGAGCTGTTTTTT. The variable domain in full, with the rest retrieved from reference TRBV28 and TRBJ2-2, is DVKVTQSSRYLVKRTGEKVFLECVQDMDHENMFWYRQDPGLGLRLIYFSYDVKMKEKGDIPEGYSVSREKKERFSLILESASTNQTSMYLCASSSSRELFFGEGSRLTVL.

The chain employs TRBV14 and TRBJ2-4; no definite D call. Trimming left V 1 base short and J 0 bases short, with 10 bases between. CDR1 is SGHDN, CDR2 FVKESK, per germline. This CDR3 is built from 16 residues. The CDR3 reads CASSQAVHRAKNIQYF. CDR3 DNA sequence: TGTGCCAGCAGCCAAGCTGTACACCGAGCCAAAAACATTCAGTACTTC.

The chain joins TRBV28 to TRBJ2-7; tentative D call: TRBD2 (6 bases). The length of the CDR3 is 13 residues. Germline lookup yields CDR1 MDHEN and CDR2 SYDVKM. Trimming left V 6 bases short and J 5 bases short, with 14 bases between. The CDR3 coding sequence is TGTGCCAGCAGGCAGGGAGGTGAGAACGAGCAGTACTTC. Its protein product is CASRQGGENEQYF.

The chain has TRBV18 and TRBJ2-3; 12 bases are shared with TRBD1. The germline CDR1 and CDR2 sequences are KGHSH and LQKENI. The CDR3 has 15 residues. J lost 6 bases, V lost 3 bases, and 4 bases had no gene match. In DNA form, the CDR3 reads TGTGCCAGCTCACCGGGACAGGGGGCAGGGGATACGCAGTATTTT. Translation gives CASSPGQGAGDTQYF. The full variable domain, rest sourced from reference TRBV18 and TRBJ2-3, is NAGVMQNPRHLVRRRGQEARLRCSPMKGHSHVYWYRQLPEEGLKFMVYLQKENIIDESGMPKERFSAEFPKEGPSILRIQQVVRGDSAAYFCASSPGQGAGDTQYFGPGTRLTVL.

The J gene is TRBJ2-7, the V gene TRBV4-1; 7 positions match TRBD1. CDR3 length: 15 amino acids. V gave up 6 bases and J gave up 1 base; unmatched junction bases: 9. Germline CDR1 is MGHRA and CDR2 is YSYEKL. Here the CDR3 DNA reads TGCGCCAGCAGTCGGCAGGGGGATGAGTCCTACGAGCAGTACTTC. Encoded protein: CASSRQGDESYEQYF.

This clone was detected only a few times. DNA for the CDR3: TGTGCCAGCAGCCAAAAACGGACAGGGGGGACCTACGAGCAGTACTTC. Protein sequence: CASSQKRTGGTYEQYF. The V gene is TRBV7-9, the J gene TRBJ2-7; 10 bases fit TRBD1. Trimming took 5 bases from V and 2 from J; bases not matched to a gene: 9. CDR1 is SEHNR and CDR2 is FQNEAQ in the germline V gene (reference sequence). The CDR3 loop spans 16 amino acids.

This clone was picked up a small number of times. The V call is TRBV6-6, the J call TRBJ2-7; D may be TRBD1 (5 bases). The germline V and J ends were trimmed by 0 bases and 2 bases, with 8 bases remaining between them. The CDR3 extends over 14 amino acids. CDR1 is MNHNY and CDR2 is SVGAGI in the germline V gene (reference sequence). The CDR3 sequence is CASSYSEQAYEQYF. The CDR3 nucleotides read TGTGCCAGCAGTTACTCGGAACAGGCCTACGAGCAGTACTTC.

J is TRBJ1-4 and V is TRBV7-2, with a possible D match to TRBD1 (6 bases). Trimming removed 2 bases from V and 11 bases from J, with 12 bases in between. The germline gives CDR1 SGHTA, CDR2 FQGNSA. The CDR3 runs to 13 residues. This CDR3 reads CASSLSGEGKLFF. The CDR3 DNA sequence: TGTGCCAGCAGCTTATCAGGGGAAGGGAAACTGTTTTTT.

The chain couples TRBV27 to TRBJ2-1, with D unresolved. The germline gives CDR1 MNHEY, CDR2 SMNVEV (reference sequence). The V end was cut by 5 bases, the J end by 7 bases, with 18 bases between. This CDR3 has 15 residues. CDR3 residues: CASSHYSRIGNEQFF. The CDR3 DNA follows: TGTGCCAGCAGTCACTACTCAAGGATAGGTAATGAGCAGTTCTTC.

V and J are TRBV19 and TRBJ2-7; TRBD1 is a possible D gene (7 bases). V lost 3 bases and J lost 3, with 9 bases in between. Looked up from germline, CDR1 is LNHDA and CDR2 is SQIVND (reference sequence). The CDR3 runs to 13 residues. The DNA for the CDR3 is TGTGCCAGTAGTATGCAGGGGGGCTACGAGCAGTACTTC. Its translation is CASSMQGGYEQYF.

V is TRBV15 and J is TRBJ1-5, with D hard to call. V lost 6 bases and J 7 bases, leaving 13 bases between the germline ends. The CDR3 is made up of 13 amino acids. The germline V gene has CDR1 LNHNV and CDR2 YYDKDF (reference sequence). The CDR3 sequence is CATSITGNQPQHF. The CDR3, as DNA: TGTGCCACCAGTATTACCGGGAACCAGCCCCAGCATTTT.

The chain employs TRBV2 and TRBJ1-2, with D uncertain. V lost 6 bases to trimming and J lost 7 bases, with 6 bases between them. CDR1 is SNHLY, CDR2 FYNNEI, per germline. This CDR3 has 10 residues. The CDR3, as DNA: TGTGCCAGCAGATCGGGTGGCTACACCTTC. This encodes CASRSGGYTF.

The chain recombines TRBV29-1 with TRBJ1-1; D might be TRBD1 (6 bases). CDR1 SQVTM and CDR2 ANQGSEA come from the germline V gene. Trimming stripped 6 bases from V and 1 base from J, with 12 bases between. The length of the CDR3 is 13 residues. This CDR3 reads CSVYSGENTEAFF. The CDR3 bases are TGCAGCGTGTACTCAGGGGAGAACACTGAAGCTTTCTTT.

The rearrangement uses TRBV20-1 and TRBJ1-2; tentative D call: TRBD1 (5 bases). This CDR3 has 11 residues. Germline CDR1 is DFQATT and CDR2 is SNEGSKA (reference sequence). V was pared by 6 bases and J by 8 bases, with 13 bases between. The CDR3 reads CSASGKGGYTF. The CDR3 region has the DNA TGCAGTGCCTCAGGGAAAGGCGGCTACACCTTC.

The J gene is TRBJ2-1, the V gene TRBV2; 10 bases align to TRBD2. The junction had 11 bases not matched to a gene; V was cut back by 6 bases and J by 9 bases. The germline gives CDR1 SNHLY, CDR2 FYNNEI. The CDR3 has 15 amino acids. CDR3 coding DNA: TGTGCCAGCAGGCCGGGACTAGCGTACGATCCTGAGCAGTTCTTC. This sequence encodes CASRPGLAYDPEQFF.

This chain connects TRBV5-1 to TRBJ1-4; a possible D gene is TRBD1 (6 bases). CDR1 is SGHRS and CDR2 is YFSETQ in the germline V gene. V lost 6 bases and J lost 7, with 19 bases in between. The CDR3 runs to 15 residues. CDR3 loop: CASNREGGTVEKLFF. The DNA of the CDR3 is TGCGCCAGCAACAGGGAGGGCGGCACCGTTGAAAAACTGTTTTTT.

The chain combines TRBV7-9 with TRBJ1-5; D not resolved. Germline loops: CDR1 SEHNR, CDR2 FQNEAQ (reference sequence). The CDR3 runs to 12 residues. V lost 7 bases to trimming and J lost 7 bases, with 11 bases between them. CDR3 DNA sequence: TGTGCCAGCACCATCGGGTGGCAGCCCCAGCATTTT. Its translation: CASTIGWQPQHF.

The rearrangement uses TRBV5-1 and TRBJ1-6; weak D call: TRBD1 (6 bases). The CDR3 contains 13 residues. Germline CDR1 is SGHRS and CDR2 is YFSETQ. With 4 bases removed from V and 6 bases from J, the gap between germline ends came to 8 bases. The CDR3 is CASSPRGNSPLHF. CDR3 DNA sequence: TGCGCCAGCAGCCCCAGGGGTAATTCACCCCTCCACTTT.

As for this clone: Germline is not matched at one junction end, which may reflect a read error. V gene TRBV2 combines with J gene TRBJ2-3, with 8 nucleotides matching TRBD2. Germline V gene data show CDR1 as SNHLY and CDR2 as FYNNEI. CDR3 length: 13 amino acids. CDR3 nucleotides: TGTGCTAGCAAACGGGGGGGCTTAGATACGCAGTATTTT. It codes for CASKRGGLDTQYF.

The rearrangement links TRBV12-1 to TRBJ2-7; the table calls TRBD2, which could not be checked here. TRBV12-1 is a pseudogene segment. The CDR3 spans 17 residues. The CDR3 DNA sequence: TGTGCCAGCAGCTCCCCGGGGGGGGCGGGGTTCGCCTACGAGCAGTACTTC. Protein product: CASSSPGGAGFAYEQYF.

This chain uses TRBV2 with TRBJ1-6; maybe TRBD1 (5 bases). The V gene lost 4 bases and the J gene lost 0 bases, with 10 bases spanning the gap. The CDR3 has 16 residues. The germline CDR1 and CDR2 sequences are SNHLY and FYNNEI. This chain's CDR3 is CASSGGGSSYNSPLHF. In DNA, the CDR3 is TGTGCCAGCAGTGGCGGGGGTAGCTCCTATAATTCACCCCTCCACTTT.

This chain links TRBV7-9 with TRBJ2-3; 11 nucleotides match TRBD2. This CDR3 has 16 amino acids. CDR1 is SEHNR, CDR2 FQNEAQ, per germline (reference sequence). V shed 5 bases and J 2 bases; nucleotides not matched to a gene: 6. CDR3 bases: TGTGCCAGCAGCCCGAGGACTAGCGGGTACACAGATACGCAGTATTTT. Translated, it gives CASSPRTSGYTDTQYF.